One sample yielded the 17 T cell receptor beta chains listed below, sequenced in a study of blood T cell repertoires in COVID-19. Assay used: immunoSEQ multiplex PCR; TCRdb lists only in-frame clones, some missing. This table has about 140,000 clones, roughly 84% appearing once. The specimen sequenced was peripheral blood. The receptors shown here come from a man aged 30-40 years with COVID-19, enrolled during active disease.

The chain carries TRBV7-2 and TRBJ1-5, with 7 bases lining up with TRBD1. V lost 3 bases and J lost 4; bases outside the gene matches: 9. Germline assignment: CDR1 SGHTA and CDR2 FQGNSA. This CDR3 is built from 16 residues. CDR3 protein: CASSFFGAGGNQPQHF. For the CDR3, the DNA is TGTGCCAGCAGCTTCTTCGGGGCAGGGGGGAATCAGCCCCAGCATTTT.

The V gene is TRBV5-5, the J gene TRBJ1-6, with no clear D. Germline lookup yields CDR1 SGHKS and CDR2 YYEKEE (reference sequence). This CDR3 is built from 15 residues. With 1 base removed from V and 4 bases from J, the gap between germline ends came to 9 bases. The CDR3 is CASSLKRGYNSPLHF. DNA of the CDR3: TGTGCCAGCAGCTTGAAGCGCGGTTATAATTCACCCCTCCACTTT.

The chain joins TRBV7-2 to TRBJ1-2; no reliable D call. CDR1 is SGHTA, CDR2 FQGNSA, per germline. The CDR3 runs 14 residues. Trimming left V 1 base short and J 1 base short, with 7 bases between. CDR3 protein: CASSLVLDNYGYTF. The CDR3 bases are TGTGCCAGCAGCTTAGTATTAGATAACTATGGCTACACCTTC.

The chain recombines TRBV19 with TRBJ2-4, with 9 bases lining up with TRBD1. Germline values: CDR1 LNHDA, CDR2 SQIVND (reference sequence). V dropped 7 bases and J dropped 6; count of bases not matched to a gene: 7. The CDR3 extends over 14 amino acids. CDR3 in amino acids: CASNLGQGRNIQYF. The CDR3 region has the DNA TGTGCCAGTAACCTCGGACAGGGGAGAAACATTCAGTACTTC.

The V and J genes are TRBV7-2 and TRBJ2-3; a possible D gene is TRBD1 (5 bases). V lost 5 bases, J lost 6 bases, and 12 bases lay in between. The CDR3 is 13 residues long. The germline V gene has CDR1 SGHTA and CDR2 FQGNSA. The CDR3 protein is CASSLTDIDTQYF. The CDR3 DNA sequence: TGTGCCAGCAGCCTAACGGACATTGATACGCAGTATTTT.

This chain links TRBV3-1 (or the pseudogene TRBV3-2) with TRBJ1-3; TRBD1 matches at 7 bases. Germline values: CDR1 LGHDT, CDR2 YNNKEL (reference sequence). The CDR3 length is 15 residues. After removal of 4 bases from V and 0 bases from J, the junction contained 3 bases not matched to a gene. CDR3 bases: TGTGCCAGCAGCCCCGGGACAGCCTCTGGAAACACCATATATTTT. It codes for CASSPGTASGNTIYF.

The chain carries TRBV1 and TRBJ2-2; the DNA was not compared with TRBD2, the D call given in the table. TRBV1 is noted as a pseudogene. The CDR3 has 18 residues. Here the CDR3 reads CTSRGPVAGSKNTGELFF. The CDR3 DNA reads TGCACCAGCAGGGGTCCCGTGGCGGGATCTAAGAACACCGGGGAGCTGTTTTTT.

V gene TRBV7-9 combines with J gene TRBJ2-7; TRBD1 aligns across 10 bases. Germline-derived CDR1 and CDR2 are SEHNR and FQNEAQ (reference sequence). This CDR3 region has 15 residues. The trim removed 4 bases at V and 1 base at J, leaving 4 bases unmatched. CDR3 bases: TGTGCCAGCAGCTCCGACAGGGGGCCTTCCTACGAGCAGTACTTC. This sequence encodes CASSSDRGPSYEQYF.

This chain joins TRBV7-2 and TRBJ2-1; D is possibly TRBD1 (6 bases). The CDR3 runs 16 residues. V gave up 7 bases and J gave up 0 bases, with 16 bases separating them. The V gene's germline CDR1 is SGHTA and CDR2 FQGNSA. The CDR3 DNA sequence: TGTGCCAGCACCTGGCAGGGGCTGAGCTCCTACAATGAGCAGTTCTTC. Encoded protein: CASTWQGLSSYNEQFF.

This clone was seen just once. This chain uses TRBV5-1 with TRBJ2-7; TRBD2 matches 7 bases. The V gene's germline CDR1 is SGHRS and CDR2 YFSETQ. There are 12 residues in the CDR3. Trimming cost V 4 bases and J 4 bases; bases outside gene matches: 2. The CDR3 protein is CASSAAGYEQYF. CDR3 sequence (DNA): TGCGCCAGCAGCGCAGCGGGGTACGAGCAGTACTTC.

The chain uses TRBV28 and TRBJ1-2, with 11 bases identical to TRBD1. Germline V gives CDR1 MDHEN, CDR2 SYDVKM. With 8 bases clipped from V and 1 base from J, the junction kept 6 bases outside the gene matches. The CDR3 consists of 15 residues. CDR3 DNA: TGTGCCAGCGGGGGACAGGGGGTAGTTAACTATGGCTACACCTTC. This translates into CASGGQGVVNYGYTF.

This chain uses TRBV29-1 with TRBJ2-3; 9 bases align to TRBD2. The length of the CDR3 is 15 residues. Germline CDR1 SQVTM, CDR2 ANQGSEA. Unmatched junction bases numbered 5, after V lost 4 bases and J lost 0 bases. The CDR3: CSVGLAGTSTDTQYF. CDR3 DNA sequence: TGCAGCGTTGGGCTAGCGGGGACGAGCACAGATACGCAGTATTTT.

The chain employs TRBV9 and TRBJ2-7, with a possible D match to TRBD1 (5 bases). From germline, CDR1 is SGDLS and CDR2 YYNGEE. V was shortened by 0 bases and J by 3 bases, with 7 bases between the two germline ends. The CDR3 extends over 13 amino acids. CDR3 nucleotides: TGTGCCAGCAGCGTAGATCAGGGCTACGAGCAGTACTTC. Encoded protein: CASSVDQGYEQYF.

The V and J genes are TRBV9 and TRBJ2-1; D might be TRBD2 (7 bases). V lost 3 bases, J lost 8 bases, and 12 bases lay in between. This CDR3 is 13 amino acids long. The germline gives CDR1 SGDLS, CDR2 YYNGEE. In DNA, the CDR3 is TGTGCCAGCAGCGCCGGAGGGGGGGATGAGCAGTTCTTC. It is translated as CASSAGGGDEQFF.

The DNA for the CDR3 is TGCGCCAGCAGCCCCTCCGGGGGGGATGAGCAGTTCTTC. It translates to CASSPSGGDEQFF. This rearrangement joins TRBV4-3 to TRBJ2-1; 8 bases agree with TRBD2. In germline, CDR1 is LGHNA, CDR2 YSLEER. CDR3 length equals 13 residues. V was pared by 4 bases and J by 8 bases, with 4 bases of the junction left unmatched.

CDR3 protein: CASTRGASGNNEQFF. The CDR3 bases are TGTGCCAGTACCCGGGGCGCTAGCGGTAACAATGAGCAGTTCTTC. The genes are TRBV19 and TRBJ2-1; TRBD2 matches at 7 bases. The trim removed 7 bases at V and 5 bases at J, leaving 11 bases unmatched. Per germline, CDR1 LNHDA and CDR2 SQIVND (reference sequence). The CDR3 loop spans 15 amino acids.

The chain has TRBV2 and TRBJ2-2, with 10 bases identical to TRBD1. The V gene end was trimmed by 6 bases and the J gene end by 8 bases; junction bases not matched to a gene: 9. This CDR3 has 15 amino acids. Germline CDR1 is SNHLY and CDR2 is FYNNEI. For the CDR3, the DNA is TGTGCCAGCAGCTCAACCGGGACAGGGGTGGGGGAGCTGTTTTTT. Encoded protein: CASSSTGTGVGELFF.